The rows below give T cell receptor beta chains drawn from one sample of a study of blood T cells in healthy people across ages. TCRdb analysed the 5' RACE reads with MiXCR anew, one entry per CDR3 protein. The data hold under 800,000 distinct CDR3 sequences, with about 40% observed a single time. The sample consisted of blood. The receptor source for this set is a woman between 55 and 75 years old in good health. The CDR3 runs from the conserved cysteine through the conserved F or W. D genes are given only for firm matches. For some rows the clone size is stated as once, few or many, or as a class when expanded; others skip it.

size,length,J,D,V,CDR3,DNA
-,14,TRBJ1-1,TRBD1,TRBV19,CASRRTGGRPEAFF,TGTGCCAGTAGAAGGACAGGGGGTCGGCCTGAAGCTTTCTTT
-,15,TRBJ1-1,TRBD1,TRBV12-3/TRBV12-4,CASSLLGGGDTEAFF,TGTGCCAGCAGTTTACTTGGAGGGGGCGACACTGAAGCTTTCTTT
few,14,TRBJ2-1,TRBD2,TRBV28,CASSPPGGKNEQFF,TGTGCCAGCAGTCCCCCGGGAGGGAAGAATGAGCAGTTCTTC
-,16,TRBJ2-7,TRBD1,TRBV6-6,CASSLTRQGTRYEQYF,TGTGCCAGCAGTCTGACCCGACAGGGGACAAGATACGAGCAGTACTTC
-,15,TRBJ2-7,-,TRBV24-1,CATSDTYSSYNEQYF,TGTGCCACCAGTGACACGTATAGCTCCTACAATGAGCAGTACTTC
-,15,TRBJ2-1,TRBD2,TRBV20-1,CSARRTSGGSQAQFF,TGCAGTGCTCGACGGACCAGCGGGGGGTCCCAGGCGCAGTTCTTC
-,14,TRBJ1-5,TRBD1,TRBV12-3/TRBV12-4,CASSPQGAVQPQHF,TGTGCCAGCAGCCCCCAGGGGGCCGTTCAGCCCCAGCATTTT
-,11,TRBJ2-4,-,TRBV6-6,CASSDGNIQYF,TGTGCCAGCAGCGACGGAAACATTCAGTACTTC
-,17,TRBJ2-7,-,TRBV9,CASSVVEDRRAPHEQYF,TGTGCCAGCAGCGTAGTAGAAGACAGGAGGGCCCCCCACGAGCAGTACTTC
-,17,TRBJ1-1,TRBD1,TRBV12-3/TRBV12-4,CASSLMGQASSYTEAFF,TGTGCCAGCAGTTTGATGGGACAGGCTTCATCGTACACTGAAGCTTTCTTT
-,14,TRBJ2-3,-,TRBV3-1,CASSPSQRTDTQYF,TGTGCCAGCTCCCCTAGCCAGCGGACAGATACGCAGTATTTT
-,15,TRBJ2-4,TRBD2,TRBV10-2,CASSDSGRAKNIQYF,TGCGCCAGCAGTGATAGCGGGAGGGCCAAAAACATTCAGTACTTC
few,17,TRBJ2-1,-,TRBV25-1,CASSNSKLGLYYNEQFF,TGTGCCAGCAGTAACTCTAAACTAGGGCTTTACTACAATGAGCAGTTCTTC
-,14,TRBJ2-3,-,TRBV25-1,CASSAPSRPDTQYF,TGTGCCAGCAGTGCGCCTAGCCGCCCAGATACGCAGTATTTT
-,17,TRBJ2-1,TRBD2,TRBV12-3/TRBV12-4,CASSGTSGGNSYNEQFF,TGTGCCAGCAGTGGGACTAGCGGGGGAAATTCCTACAATGAGCAGTTCTTC
-,14,TRBJ2-3,TRBD2,TRBV30,CAWTPSGGSDTQYF,TGTGCCTGGACGCCTAGCGGGGGATCAGATACGCAGTATTTT
-,14,TRBJ1-1,-,TRBV29-1,CSVASGALDTEAFF,TGCAGCGTTGCTAGCGGGGCATTGGACACTGAAGCTTTCTTT
few,15,TRBJ1-5,-,TRBV4-1,CASSQDGPENQPQHF,TGCGCCAGCAGCCAGGACGGACCGGAGAATCAGCCCCAGCATTTT
few,11,TRBJ2-4,-,TRBV28,CAIQGRDIQYF,TGTGCCATTCAGGGTAGAGACATTCAGTACTTC
-,15,TRBJ2-1,-,TRBV11-2,CASSHGLLSYNEQFF,TGTGCCAGCAGCCACGGGTTGCTCTCCTACAATGAGCAGTTCTTC
-,15,TRBJ1-2,-,TRBV7-8,CASSLGTSSNYGYTF,TGTGCCAGCAGCTTAGGAACATCGTCTAACTATGGCTACACCTTC
many,12,TRBJ2-3,-,TRBV7-2,CASSTSTDTQYF,TGTGCCAGCAGCACTAGCACAGATACGCAGTATTTT
-,14,TRBJ2-3,TRBD1,TRBV5-1,CASSTGQETDTQYF,TGCGCCAGCAGCACAGGACAGGAGACAGATACGCAGTATTTT
-,16,TRBJ2-7,TRBD2,TRBV7-9,CASSLSGLAGAYEQYF,TGTGCCAGCAGCTTGAGCGGACTAGCGGGCGCCTACGAGCAGTACTTC
-,9,TRBJ2-1,-,TRBV20-1,CSPIGEQFF,TGCAGTCCCATCGGGGAGCAGTTCTTC
few,16,TRBJ2-1,-,TRBV7-2,CASSLVVGVSYNEQFF,TGTGCCAGCAGCTTAGTAGTGGGAGTCTCCTACAATGAGCAGTTCTTC
-,15,TRBJ2-7,TRBD1,TRBV12-3/TRBV12-4,CASREGDRNSYEQYF,TGTGCCAGCAGGGAAGGGGACAGAAACTCCTACGAGCAGTACTTC
-,15,TRBJ1-1,-,TRBV25-1,CASAPDQGRDTEAFF,TGTGCCAGCGCCCCCGACCAGGGGAGAGACACTGAAGCTTTCTTT
few,14,TRBJ2-7,TRBD1,TRBV3-1,CASTQSQGGREQYF,TGTGCCAGCACCCAATCACAGGGGGGCCGCGAGCAGTACTTC
-,16,TRBJ2-2,TRBD2,TRBV3-1,CASSQSGTSKTGELFF,TGTGCCAGCAGCCAATCCGGGACTAGTAAGACCGGGGAGCTGTTTTTT
-,14,TRBJ1-4,-,TRBV15,CATSKSITNEKLFF,TGTGCCACCAGCAAGAGTATAACTAATGAAAAACTGTTTTTT
few,16,TRBJ2-3,TRBD1,TRBV3-1,CASSQGQGESTDTQYF,TGTGCCAGCAGCCAAGGGCAGGGGGAAAGCACAGATACGCAGTATTTT
-,18,TRBJ2-1,-,TRBV3-1,CASSQDRAIAVTYDEQFF,TGTGCCAGCAGCCAAGATCGGGCGATAGCGGTAACCTACGATGAGCAGTTCTTC
few,12,TRBJ1-2,-,TRBV30,CAWSVWGFGYTF,TGTGCCTGGAGTGTATGGGGATTTGGCTACACCTTC
-,18,TRBJ2-2,TRBD2,TRBV10-3,CAISDWTSWNWNTGELFF,TGTGCCATCAGTGATTGGACTAGCTGGAACTGGAACACCGGGGAGCTGTTTTTT
-,17,TRBJ1-4,-,TRBV7-8,CASSLKQGGATNEKLFF,TGTGCCAGCAGCTTAAAACAGGGAGGAGCAACTAATGAAAAACTGTTTTTT
-,15,TRBJ2-5,-,TRBV11-1,CASSLAAGGDGEQYF,TGTGCCAGCAGCTTAGCGGCAGGAGGGGACGGGGAGCAGTACTTC
-,12,TRBJ2-2,-,TRBV29-1,CSGTDQTGELFF,TGCAGCGGGACCGACCAGACCGGGGAGCTGTTTTTT
-,17,TRBJ1-4,-,TRBV3-1,CASSQVRSAVRGEKLFF,TGTGCCAGCAGCCAAGTAAGATCGGCGGTTCGGGGTGAAAAACTGTTTTTT
few,17,TRBJ2-1,TRBD2,TRBV6-2/TRBV6-3,CASSTRRTSGRAAEQFF,TGTGCCAGCAGTACACGCCGGACTAGCGGGAGGGCCGCTGAGCAGTTCTTC
-,14,TRBJ2-7,TRBD2,TRBV7-9,CASSEGLVPGEQYF,TGTGCCAGCAGCGAAGGACTAGTCCCAGGAGAGCAGTACTTC
-,14,TRBJ2-7,TRBD2,TRBV20-1,CSASGTSGRVGQYF,TGCAGTGCGTCCGGGACTAGCGGGAGAGTTGGGCAGTACTTC
-,13,TRBJ2-5,-,TRBV20-1,CSAVPTGQETQYF,TGCAGTGCTGTCCCGACTGGCCAAGAGACCCAGTACTTC
-,15,TRBJ1-1,TRBD1,TRBV5-1,CASSWGQGRDTEAFF,TGCGCCAGCAGCTGGGGACAGGGAAGGGACACTGAAGCTTTCTTT
few,15,TRBJ2-3,-,TRBV11-3,CASSLRGRDTDTQYF,TGTGCCAGCAGCCTCAGGGGGAGGGACACAGATACGCAGTATTTT
few,14,TRBJ1-2,-,TRBV4-2,CASSQVTDIYGYTF,TGTGCCAGCAGCCAAGTTACGGACATTTATGGCTACACCTTC
-,14,TRBJ2-3,-,TRBV3-1,CASSQASGADTQYF,TGTGCCAGCAGCCAGGCGTCAGGGGCAGATACGCAGTATTTT
-,14,TRBJ2-1,TRBD2,TRBV5-1,CASSLGEGYNEQFF,TGCGCCAGCAGCTTGGGGGAGGGCTACAATGAGCAGTTCTTC
-,16,TRBJ2-1,TRBD2,TRBV29-1,CSVEDHERGIGNEQFF,TGCAGCGTTGAAGATCACGAGCGGGGGATCGGCAATGAGCAGTTCTTC
few,17,TRBJ2-3,TRBD2,TRBV9,CASSVGPLAGGSDTQYF,TGTGCCAGCAGCGTAGGCCCTCTAGCGGGAGGGTCAGATACGCAGTATTTT
few,15,TRBJ2-3,-,TRBV20-1,CSASNLQGFGNTQYF,TGCAGTGCTAGTAACCTACAGGGATTTGGGAATACGCAGTATTTT
-,15,TRBJ1-6,-,TRBV5-5,CASSYQVPVVSPPHF,TGTGCCAGCAGCTACCAGGTCCCAGTGGTTTCACCCCCCCACTTT